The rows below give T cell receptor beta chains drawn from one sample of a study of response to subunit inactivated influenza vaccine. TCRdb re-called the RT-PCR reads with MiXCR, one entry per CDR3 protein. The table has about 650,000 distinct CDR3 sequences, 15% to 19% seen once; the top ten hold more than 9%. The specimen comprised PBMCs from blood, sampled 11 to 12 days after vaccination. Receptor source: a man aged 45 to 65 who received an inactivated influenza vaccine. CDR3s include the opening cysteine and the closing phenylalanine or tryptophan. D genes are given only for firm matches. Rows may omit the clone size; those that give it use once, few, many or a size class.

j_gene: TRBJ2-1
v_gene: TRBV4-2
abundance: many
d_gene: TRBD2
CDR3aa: CASSQERSAGGEQFF
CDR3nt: TGTGCCAGCAGCCAAGAGAGGTCAGCGGGGGGGGAGCAGTTCTTC

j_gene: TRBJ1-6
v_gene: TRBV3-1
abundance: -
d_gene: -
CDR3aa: CASSQGFRNSPLHF
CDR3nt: TGTGCCAGCAGCCAGGGATTTCGGAATTCACCCCTCCACTTT

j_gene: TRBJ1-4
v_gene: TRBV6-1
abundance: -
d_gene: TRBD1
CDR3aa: CASRRTGSEKLFF
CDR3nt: TGTGCCAGCAGACGGACAGGGAGTGAAAAACTGTTTTTT

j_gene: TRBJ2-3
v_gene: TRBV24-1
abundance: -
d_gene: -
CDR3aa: CATSDRGRAKDTQYF
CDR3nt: TGTGCCACCAGTGATAGGGGGAGGGCCAAAGATACGCAGTATTTT

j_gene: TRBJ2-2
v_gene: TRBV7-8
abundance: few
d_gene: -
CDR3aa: CASSLGNRAGELFF
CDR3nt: TGTGCCAGCAGCTTAGGCAACAGGGCCGGGGAGCTGTTTTTT

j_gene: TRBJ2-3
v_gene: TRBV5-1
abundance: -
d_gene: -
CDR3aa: CASSLDPASTDTQYF
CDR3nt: TGCGCCAGCAGCTTGGATCCGGCTAGCACAGATACGCAGTATTTT

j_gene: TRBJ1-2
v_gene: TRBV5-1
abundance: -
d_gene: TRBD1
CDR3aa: CASRLTGDGYTF
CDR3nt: TGCGCCAGCAGGCTGACAGGGGATGGCTACACCTTC

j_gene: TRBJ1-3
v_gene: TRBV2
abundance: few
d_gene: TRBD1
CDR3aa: CASGGQGKRNTIYF
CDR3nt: TGTGCCAGCGGGGGACAGGGGAAAAGAAACACCATATATTTT

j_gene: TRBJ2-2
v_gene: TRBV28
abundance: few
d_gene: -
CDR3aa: CASIGGPRTGELFF
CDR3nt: TGTGCCAGCATTGGGGGGCCGCGCACCGGGGAGCTGTTTTTT

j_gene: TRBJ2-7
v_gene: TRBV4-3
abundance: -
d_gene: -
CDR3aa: CASSQDRDGVYEQYF
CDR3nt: TGCGCCAGCAGCCAAGATCGAGACGGAGTGTACGAGCAGTACTTC

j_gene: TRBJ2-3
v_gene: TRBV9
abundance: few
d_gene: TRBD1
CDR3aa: CASSTLGQGPTDTQYF
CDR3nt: TGTGCCAGCAGTACGCTGGGACAGGGGCCCACAGATACGCAGTATTTT

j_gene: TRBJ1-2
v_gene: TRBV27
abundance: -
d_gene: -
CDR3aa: CASSFGQGLPYGYTF
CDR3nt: TGTGCCAGCAGTTTTGGGCAGGGGCTTCCCTATGGCTACACCTTC

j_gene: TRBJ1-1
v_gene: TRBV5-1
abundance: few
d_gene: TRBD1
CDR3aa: CASSPLGTGVNTEAFF
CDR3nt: TGCGCCAGCAGCCCTTTAGGGACAGGAGTGAACACTGAAGCTTTCTTT

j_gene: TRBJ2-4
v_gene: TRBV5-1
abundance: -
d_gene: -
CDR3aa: CASSLDRAKNIQYF
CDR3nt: TGTGCCAGCAGTTTGGACAGAGCCAAAAACATTCAGTACTTC

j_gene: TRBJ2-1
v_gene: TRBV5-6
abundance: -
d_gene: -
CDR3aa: CASSLAARSLLF
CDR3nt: TGTGCCAGCAGCTTGGCTGCCCGCTCTCTCCTCTTC